Following are 2 T cell receptor beta chains from one sample sequenced in a study of regulatory T cells in long-lasting Graves disease. In building TCR beta libraries, iRepertoire HTBI primers were used together with Arm-PCR of CDR3 regions. TCRdb re-called the multiplex PCR reads through MiXCR, storing one row per CDR3 protein. The sample consists of about 530,000 distinct CDR3 sequences, around 16% of them appearing once. The time point here: newly diagnosed GD, antithyroid drugs for less than 3 months. With RNA extracted from PBMCs as input, the TCR library was made. These data were likewise used in another study, on T cells in Graves' hyperthyroidism and ophthalmopathy.

Sequenced here: peripheral blood mononuclear cells (PBMCs), sampled at new diagnosis, from a patient treated with antithyroid drugs. The receptors come from a woman aged 35-65 years with Graves disease.

This chain joins TRBV29-1 and TRBJ2-2; 7 nucleotides agree with TRBD2. This CDR3 region has 16 residues. Losses at the gene ends were 4 bases for V and 3 bases for J; bases not matched to a gene: 11. CDR1 and CDR2 from the germline V gene are SQVTM and ANQGSEA. The CDR3 here is CSVVGGRGDYTGELFF. The CDR3 nucleotides are TGCAGCGTTGTAGGAGGGAGGGGAGACTACACCGGGGAGCTGTTTTTT.

The chain joins TRBV30 to TRBJ1-4, with D possibly TRBD1 on 5 matching bases. The CDR3 is 13 residues long. The V end lost 0 bases, the J end lost 8 bases, and 10 bases lay between the germline ends. CDR1 and CDR2 from the germline V gene are GTSNPN and SVGIG (reference sequence). The CDR3 spells CAWSVGVWEKLFF. Written as DNA, the CDR3 is TGTGCCTGGAGTGTAGGGGTATGGGAAAAACTGTTTTTT.